This entry concerns a single T cell receptor (beta chain). What it binds is not known. This sample is drawn from a study of T cell responses to AZD1222 COVID-19 vaccine. Findings and caveats of the study: Spike-specific TCR repertoires showed rising breadth and depth after two AZD1222 doses.

The protocol was immunoSEQ multiplex PCR, while the TCRdb copy is restricted to in-frame clones and leaves out a portion. Of 100,000 to 150,000 clones in the sample, 87% are singletons; the top ten hold about 10%. CDR3 length: 16 amino acids. CDR1 and CDR2 from the germline V gene are SGHTA and FQGNSA. Between the trimmed V and J ends, which lost 2 bases and 0 bases, there was a span of 11 bases. The rearrangement uses TRBV7-2 and TRBJ1-3; D not certain. The receptor comes from an adult in good health. The sequencing used peripheral blood, collected on day 0 of AZD1222 vaccination. CDR3 sequence (DNA): TGTGCCAGCAGCTTACATGGCGGCCTCTCTGGAAACACCATATATTTT. Translation: CASSLHGGLSGNTIYF.